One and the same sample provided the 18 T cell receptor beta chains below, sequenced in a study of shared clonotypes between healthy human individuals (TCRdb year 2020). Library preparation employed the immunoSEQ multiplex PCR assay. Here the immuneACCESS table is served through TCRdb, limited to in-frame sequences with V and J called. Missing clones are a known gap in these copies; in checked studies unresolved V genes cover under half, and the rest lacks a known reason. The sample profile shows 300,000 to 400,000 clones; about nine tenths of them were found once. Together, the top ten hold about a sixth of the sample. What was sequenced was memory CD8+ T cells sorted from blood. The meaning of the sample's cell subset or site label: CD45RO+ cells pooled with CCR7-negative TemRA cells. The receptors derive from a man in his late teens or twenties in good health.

In DNA, the CDR3 is TGTGCCAGCAGTGAATCGTTAAGGGGGGACGAGCAGTACTTC. Amino acids: CASSESLRGDEQYF. The chain combines TRBV6-1 with TRBJ2-7; either TRBD1 or TRBD2 may supply D (6 bases each). V lost 2 bases, J lost 5 bases, and 13 bases lay in between. The germline V gene has CDR1 MNHNS and CDR2 SASEGT. The CDR3 is 14 amino acids.

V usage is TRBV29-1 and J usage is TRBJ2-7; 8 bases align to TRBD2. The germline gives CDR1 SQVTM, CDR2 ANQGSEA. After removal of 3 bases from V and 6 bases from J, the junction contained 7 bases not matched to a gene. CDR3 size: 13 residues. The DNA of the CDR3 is TGCAGCGTTGAGTTAGCGGGGATTGTCGAGCAGTACTTC. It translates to CSVELAGIVEQYF.

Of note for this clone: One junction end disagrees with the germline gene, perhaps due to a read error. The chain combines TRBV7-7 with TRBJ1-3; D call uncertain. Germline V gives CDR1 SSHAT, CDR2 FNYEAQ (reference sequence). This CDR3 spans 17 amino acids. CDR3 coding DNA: TGTGCTAGCAGCTTACCAGAGAAGCGACTCTCTGGAAACACCATATATTTT. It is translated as CASSLPEKRLSGNTIYF.

In DNA form, the CDR3 reads TGTGCCTGGGACTTCACAGATACGCAGTATTTT. It translates to CAWDFTDTQYF. The chain employs TRBV30 and TRBJ2-3; D unclear. This CDR3 has 11 amino acids. CDR1 and CDR2 (germline): GTSNPN, SVGIG (reference sequence). Trimming stripped 5 bases from V and 2 bases from J, with 5 bases between.

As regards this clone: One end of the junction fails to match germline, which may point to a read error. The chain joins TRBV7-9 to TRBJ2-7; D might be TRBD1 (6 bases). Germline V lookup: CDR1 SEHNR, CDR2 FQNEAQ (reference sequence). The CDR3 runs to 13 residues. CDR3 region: CASGLGAVYEQYF. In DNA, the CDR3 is TGTGCCAGCGGCTTGGGGGCCGTCTACGAGCAGTACTTC.

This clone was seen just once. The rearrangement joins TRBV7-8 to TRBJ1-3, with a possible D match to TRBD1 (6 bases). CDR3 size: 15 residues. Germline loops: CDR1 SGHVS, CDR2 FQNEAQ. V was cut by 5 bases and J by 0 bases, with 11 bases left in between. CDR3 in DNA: TGTGCCAGCAGCCCACAGGGACTCTCTGGAAACACCATATATTTT. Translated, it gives CASSPQGLSGNTIYF.

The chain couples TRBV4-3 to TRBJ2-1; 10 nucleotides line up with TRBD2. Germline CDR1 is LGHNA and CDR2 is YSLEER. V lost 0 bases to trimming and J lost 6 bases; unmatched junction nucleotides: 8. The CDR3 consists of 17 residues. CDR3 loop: CASSQDMFGLAVNEQFF. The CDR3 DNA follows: TGCGCCAGCAGCCAAGACATGTTCGGACTAGCGGTCAATGAGCAGTTCTTC.

CDR3 nucleotide sequence: TGTGCCAGCAGTTTATCACTAGCGGCCTCCTACAATGAGCAGTTCTTC. Translating it yields CASSLSLAASYNEQFF. V usage is TRBV27 and J usage is TRBJ2-1; 8 nucleotides line up with TRBD2. The CDR3 runs 16 residues. Germline trimming cut 0 bases from V and 0 bases from J; bases unmatched to any gene: 1. Germline V gene sequence: CDR1 MNHEY, CDR2 SMNVEV (reference sequence).

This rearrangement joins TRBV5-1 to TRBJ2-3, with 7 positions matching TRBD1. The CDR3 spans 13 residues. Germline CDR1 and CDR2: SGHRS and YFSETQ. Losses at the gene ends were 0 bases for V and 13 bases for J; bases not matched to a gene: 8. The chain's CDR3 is CASSLGRDRREYF. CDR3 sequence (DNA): TGCGCCAGCAGCTTGGGTCGGGACAGACGAGAGTATTTT.

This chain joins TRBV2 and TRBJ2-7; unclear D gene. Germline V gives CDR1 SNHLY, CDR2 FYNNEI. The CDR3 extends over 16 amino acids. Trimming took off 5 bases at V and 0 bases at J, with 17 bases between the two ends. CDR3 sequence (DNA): TGTGCCAGCAGTACCTCTGACACCTCTCCCTCCTACGAGCAGTACTTC. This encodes CASSTSDTSPSYEQYF.

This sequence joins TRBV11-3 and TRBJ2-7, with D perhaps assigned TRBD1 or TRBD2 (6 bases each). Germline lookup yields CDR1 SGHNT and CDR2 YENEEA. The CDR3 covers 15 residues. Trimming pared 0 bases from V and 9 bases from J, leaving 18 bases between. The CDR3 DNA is TGTGCCAGCAGCTTAGAAATGACCGGGGGCGACGGGCAGTACTTC. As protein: CASSLEMTGGDGQYF.

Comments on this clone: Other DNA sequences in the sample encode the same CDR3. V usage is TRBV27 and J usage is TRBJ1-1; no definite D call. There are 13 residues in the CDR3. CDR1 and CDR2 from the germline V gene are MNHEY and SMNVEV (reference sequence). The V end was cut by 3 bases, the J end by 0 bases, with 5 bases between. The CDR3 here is CASSLTLNTEAFF. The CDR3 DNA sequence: TGTGCCAGCAGTTTGACCTTGAACACTGAAGCTTTCTTT.

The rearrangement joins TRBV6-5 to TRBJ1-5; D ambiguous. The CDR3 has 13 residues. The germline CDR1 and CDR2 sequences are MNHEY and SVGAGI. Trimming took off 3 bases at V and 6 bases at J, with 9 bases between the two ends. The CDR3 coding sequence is TGTGCCAGCAGTTATGAGGGCGGTCAGCCCCAGCATTTT. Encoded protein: CASSYEGGQPQHF.

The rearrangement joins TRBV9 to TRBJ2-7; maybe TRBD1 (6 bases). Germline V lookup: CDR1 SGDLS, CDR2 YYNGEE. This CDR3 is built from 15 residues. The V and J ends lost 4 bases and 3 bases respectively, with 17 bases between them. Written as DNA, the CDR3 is TGTGCCAGCAGCATCACAGGGAAAGGCGGCTACGAGCAGTACTTC. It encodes CASSITGKGGYEQYF. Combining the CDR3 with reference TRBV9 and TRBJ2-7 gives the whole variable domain DSGVTQTPKHLITATGQRVTLRCSPRSGDLSVYWYQQSLDQGLQFLIQYYNGEERAKGNILERFSAQQFPDLHSELNLSSLELGDSALYFCASSITGKGGYEQYFGPGTRLTVT.

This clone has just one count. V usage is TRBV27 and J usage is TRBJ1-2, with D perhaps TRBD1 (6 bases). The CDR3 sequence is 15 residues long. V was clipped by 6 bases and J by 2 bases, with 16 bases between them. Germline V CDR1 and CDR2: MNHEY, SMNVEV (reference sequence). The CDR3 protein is CASSAYSGQNYGYTF. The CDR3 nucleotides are TGTGCCAGCAGCGCCTACAGTGGACAGAACTATGGCTACACCTTC.

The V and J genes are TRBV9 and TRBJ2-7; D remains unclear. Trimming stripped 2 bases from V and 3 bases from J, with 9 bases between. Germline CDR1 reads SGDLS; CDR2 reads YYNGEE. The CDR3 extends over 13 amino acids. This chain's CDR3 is CASSVGGNYEQYF. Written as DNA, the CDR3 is TGTGCCAGCAGCGTTGGCGGCAACTACGAGCAGTACTTC.

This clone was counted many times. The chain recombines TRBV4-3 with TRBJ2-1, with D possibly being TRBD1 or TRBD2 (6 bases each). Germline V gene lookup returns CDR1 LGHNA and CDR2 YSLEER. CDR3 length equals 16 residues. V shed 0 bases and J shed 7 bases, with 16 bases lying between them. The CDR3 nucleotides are TGCGCCAGCAGCCAAGAGAGGGGGAGAGGGAGGAATGAGCAGTTCTTC. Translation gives CASSQERGRGRNEQFF.

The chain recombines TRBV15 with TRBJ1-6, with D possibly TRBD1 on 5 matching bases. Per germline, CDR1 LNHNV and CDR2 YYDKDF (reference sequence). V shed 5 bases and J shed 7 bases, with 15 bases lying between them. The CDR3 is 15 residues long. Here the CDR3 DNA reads TGTGCCACCAGCCCCGCTCAGGGACCCAATTCACCCCTCCACTTT. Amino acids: CATSPAQGPNSPLHF. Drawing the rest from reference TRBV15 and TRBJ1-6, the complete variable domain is DAMVIQNPRYQVTQFGKPVTLSCSQTLNHNVMYWYQQKSSQAPKLLFHYYDKDFNNEADTPDNFQSRRPNTSFCFLDIRSPGLGDTAMYLCATSPAQGPNSPLHFGNGTRLTVT.